Only a few counts were recorded for the clone carrying this T cell receptor (beta chain). This entry is derived from a study of human T cells and chemical hapten exposure. As to time point: patch test 2, 6 weeks after DPC sensitization. Treatment denoted: therapeutic diphenylcyclopropenone sensitization with weekly scalp DPC. Blood draws came before every patch-test application. It was unfractionated whole blood from which total RNA was extracted. The library tagged each cDNA molecule with unique molecular identifiers. Each CDR3 protein is one row after TCRdb ran MiXCR on the RACE reads. The profile shows roughly 94,000 distinct CDR3 sequences, 7% to 10% of them singletons. The CDR3 has 15 residues. CDR1 is DFQATT and CDR2 is SNEGSKA in the germline V gene (reference sequence). Trimming cost V 0 bases and J 0 bases, with 10 bases left between them.

The specimen comprised whole blood, sampled in connection with sensitization to the hapten diphenylcyclopropenone (DPC). This chain joins TRBV20-1 and TRBJ2-3; tentatively, D is TRBD2 (6 bases). The sequence came from a woman in her 40s with alopecia areata. Some clones in this sample may be carry-over from other donors' samples. In DNA form, the CDR3 reads TGCAGTGCTAGAGAATGGGGGACTAGCACAGATACGCAGTATTTT. Translation gives CSAREWGTSTDTQYF.